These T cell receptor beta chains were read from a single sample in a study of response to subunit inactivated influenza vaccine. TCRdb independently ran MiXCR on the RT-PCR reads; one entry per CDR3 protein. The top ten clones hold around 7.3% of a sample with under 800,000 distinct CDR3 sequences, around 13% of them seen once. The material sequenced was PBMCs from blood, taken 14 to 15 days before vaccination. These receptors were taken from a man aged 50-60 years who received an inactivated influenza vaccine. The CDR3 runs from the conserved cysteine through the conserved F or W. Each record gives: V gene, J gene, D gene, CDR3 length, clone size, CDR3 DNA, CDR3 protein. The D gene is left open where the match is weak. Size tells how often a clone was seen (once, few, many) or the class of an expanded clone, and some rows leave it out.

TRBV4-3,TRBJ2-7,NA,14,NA,TGCGCCAGCAGCCAAGATCCAGAGAGGGGCGAGCAGTACTTC,CASSQDPERGEQYF
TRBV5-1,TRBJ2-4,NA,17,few,TGCGCCAGCAGCCTAGGGGAAGGGAGACTAGCCAAAAACATTCAGTACTTC,CASSLGEGRLAKNIQYF
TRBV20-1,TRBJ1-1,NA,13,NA,TGCAGTGCTAGAGGTGGGATAGGCACTGAAGCTTTCTTT,CSARGGIGTEAFF
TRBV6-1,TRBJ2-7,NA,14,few,TGTGCCAGCAGAAGGACAGAACCCTACTACGAGCAGTACTTC,CASRRTEPYYEQYF
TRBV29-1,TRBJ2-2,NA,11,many,TGCAGCGTTCGAGACACCGGGGAGCTGTTTTTT,CSVRDTGELFF
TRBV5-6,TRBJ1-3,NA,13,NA,TGTGCCAGCAGCTTTTACTCTGGAAACACCATATATTTT,CASSFYSGNTIYF
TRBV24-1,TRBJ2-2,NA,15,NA,TGTGCCACCAGTGGCGGGGCGCTCAACACCGGGGAGCTGTTTTTT,CATSGGALNTGELFF
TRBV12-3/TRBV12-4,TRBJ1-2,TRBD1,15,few,TGTGCCAGCAGCCAACAGGGGGCGCGCGTACATGGCTACACCTTC,CASSQQGARVHGYTF
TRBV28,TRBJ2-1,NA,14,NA,TGTGCCAGCAGCACTCTGAGCTCCTACAATGAGCAGTTCTTC,CASSTLSSYNEQFF
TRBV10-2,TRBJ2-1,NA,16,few,TGCGCCAGCAGTGAAGGGACTCCTTTGTCCTACAATGAGCAGTTCTTC,CASSEGTPLSYNEQFF
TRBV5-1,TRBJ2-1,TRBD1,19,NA,TGCGCCAGCAGCTCCCCCCCCTCGCTAGACAGGGGGCCCTACAATGAGCAGTTCTTC,CASSSPPSLDRGPYNEQFF
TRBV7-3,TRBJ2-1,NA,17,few,TGTGCCAGCAGCTTAACGTTAGGGCGACCCTCCTACAATGAGCAGTTCTTC,CASSLTLGRPSYNEQFF
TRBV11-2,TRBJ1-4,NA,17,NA,TGTGCCAGCAGCTCGCTGTCTCTGAGCGACCTAAATGAAAAACTGTTTTTT,CASSSLSLSDLNEKLFF
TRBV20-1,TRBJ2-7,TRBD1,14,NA,TGCAGTGCTAGGGGGACAGGGGCCTCCTACGAGCAGTACTTC,CSARGTGASYEQYF
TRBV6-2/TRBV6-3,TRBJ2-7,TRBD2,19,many,TGTGCCAGCACTGGGTGGACGAGAAGAAGCGGGAGAGGCACCTACGAGCAGTACTTC,CASTGWTRRSGRGTYEQYF
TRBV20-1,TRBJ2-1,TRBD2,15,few,TGCAGTGCTAGGGGCCATAGCGGGAGGGCCGATGAGCAGTTCTTC,CSARGHSGRADEQFF
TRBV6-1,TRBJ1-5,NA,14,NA,TGTGCCAGCAGCACCTCATGGGGCAATCAGCCCCAGCATTTT,CASSTSWGNQPQHF
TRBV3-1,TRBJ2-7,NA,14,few,TGTGCCAGCAGCCAAGGGGACTCCCCCTACGAGCAGTACTTC,CASSQGDSPYEQYF
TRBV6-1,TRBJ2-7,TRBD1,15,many,TGTGCCAGCAGTGAAGGATGGGGACAGGGGAACAAGCAGTACTTC,CASSEGWGQGNKQYF
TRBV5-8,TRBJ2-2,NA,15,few,TGTGCCAGCAGCTTGGGGTTGCGAAACACCGGGGAGCTGTTTTTT,CASSLGLRNTGELFF
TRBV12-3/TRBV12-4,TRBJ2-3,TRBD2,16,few,TGTGCCAGCAGTCCCGGACTAGCGGGGGGCCAAGATACGCAGTATTTT,CASSPGLAGGQDTQYF
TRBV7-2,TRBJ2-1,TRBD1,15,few,TGTGCCAGCAGGATCTCCGGGACAGGGACCAATGAGCAGTTCTTC,CASRISGTGTNEQFF
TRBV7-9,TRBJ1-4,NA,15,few,TGTGCCAGCAGCTTAGATGGACGGAAAAATGAAAAACTGTTTTTT,CASSLDGRKNEKLFF
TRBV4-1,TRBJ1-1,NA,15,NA,TGCGCCAGCAGCCCTGAAGGCAGGGCCGACACTGAAGCTTTCTTT,CASSPEGRADTEAFF
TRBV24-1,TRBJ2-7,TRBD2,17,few,TGTGCCACCAGTGACGCCCAGGGAGCGGGAGGTACCTACGAGCAGTACTTC,CATSDAQGAGGTYEQYF
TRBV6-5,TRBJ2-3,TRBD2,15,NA,TGTGCCAGCAGTTACTCGCGGGAGGGTACAGATACGCAGTATTTT,CASSYSREGTDTQYF
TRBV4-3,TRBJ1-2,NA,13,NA,TGCGCCAGCAGCCAAGTAATGAACTATGGCTACACCTTC,CASSQVMNYGYTF
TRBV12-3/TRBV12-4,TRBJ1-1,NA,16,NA,TGTGCCAGCAGTCGCGGGTCCCGACTCTTGAACACTGAAGCTTTCTTT,CASSRGSRLLNTEAFF
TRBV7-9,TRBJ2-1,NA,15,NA,TGTGCCAGCAGCTTAGGGAAGAGCTCCTACAATGAGCAGTTCTTC,CASSLGKSSYNEQFF
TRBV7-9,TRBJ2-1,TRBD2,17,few,TGTGCCAGCACTAAATCCTCGGGACTAGCGGGAGGAGATGAGCAGTTCTTC,CASTKSSGLAGGDEQFF
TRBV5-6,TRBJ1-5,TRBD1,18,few,TGTGCCAGCAGCTTGAAGGGACAGGGCGTCAGGGGGGGTCAGCCCCAGCATTTT,CASSLKGQGVRGGQPQHF
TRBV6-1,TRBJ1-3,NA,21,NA,TGTGCCAGCAGCGAACAACCGCGGACAGTTGCCATGACTCTATATGGAAACACCATATATTTT,CASSEQPRTVAMTLYGNTIYF
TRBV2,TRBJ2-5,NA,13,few,TGTGCCAGCAGTCCAGGAAGGAGGGAGACCCAGTACTTC,CASSPGRRETQYF
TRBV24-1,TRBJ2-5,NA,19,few,TGTGCCACCAGTGATTTGAGAGGAGGGGCAGTCGATCTCCAAGAGACCCAGTACTTC,CATSDLRGGAVDLQETQYF
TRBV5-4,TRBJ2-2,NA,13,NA,TGTGCCAGCAGTTTAGCGGTGGTCGGGGAGCTGTTTTTT,CASSLAVVGELFF
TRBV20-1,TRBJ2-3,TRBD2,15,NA,TGCAGTGCTAGCCGTAGCGGGGGGCTCACAGATACGCAGTATTTT,CSASRSGGLTDTQYF
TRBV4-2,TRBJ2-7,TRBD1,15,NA,TGTGCCAGCAGCCACACCGGGACAGGGACCTACGAGCAGTACTTC,CASSHTGTGTYEQYF
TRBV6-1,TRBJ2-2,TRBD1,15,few,TGTGCCAGCAGTGTGGCAGGGGGTGTAAGCGGGGAGCTGTTTTTT,CASSVAGGVSGELFF
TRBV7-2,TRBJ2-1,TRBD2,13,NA,TGTGCCAGCAGCTTACGGACTAGCGGAAAGCAGTTCTTC,CASSLRTSGKQFF
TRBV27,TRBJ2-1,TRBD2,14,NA,TGTGCCAGCAGATGGACTAGCGGGAACCATGAGCAGTTCTTC,CASRWTSGNHEQFF
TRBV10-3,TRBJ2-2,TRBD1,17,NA,TGTGCCATCAGCCGACCTACAGGACAGGGGGCTTCCGGGGAGCTGTTTTTT,CAISRPTGQGASGELFF
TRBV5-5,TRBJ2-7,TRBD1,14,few,TGTGCCAGCAGCTTTGACAGGGGGCGTCATGAGCAGTACTTC,CASSFDRGRHEQYF
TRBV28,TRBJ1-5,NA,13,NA,TGTGCCAGCAGTCCACAGTGGCATCAGCCCCAGCATTTT,CASSPQWHQPQHF
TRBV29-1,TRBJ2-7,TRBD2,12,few,TGCAGCATGACTAGCGGGACCTACGAGCAGTACTTC,CSMTSGTYEQYF
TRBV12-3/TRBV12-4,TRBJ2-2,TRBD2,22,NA,TGTGCCAGCAGTTTAGCCCACCCTGAGGGAATGGGACTAGCGGGAGACACCGGGGAGCTGTTTTTT,CASSLAHPEGMGLAGDTGELFF
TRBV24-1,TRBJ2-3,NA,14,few,TGTGCCACCAGTGATCCGACCCCTGGGGATACGCAGTATTTT,CATSDPTPGDTQYF
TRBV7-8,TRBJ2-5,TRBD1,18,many,TGTGCCAGCAGCTTTCGACAGGGGCCTTACTTCCCCCAAGAGACCCAGTACTTC,CASSFRQGPYFPQETQYF
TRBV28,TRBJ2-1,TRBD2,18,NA,TGTGCCAGCACCCCATCCCAGGGTAGCGGGGGTTTATACAATGAGCAGTTCTTC,CASTPSQGSGGLYNEQFF
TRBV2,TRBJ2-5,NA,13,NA,TGTGCCAGCAGTGCCAGGGGCTCAGAGACCCAGTACTTC,CASSARGSETQYF
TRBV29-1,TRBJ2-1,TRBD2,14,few,TGCAGCGTTGACCGACTAGCGGGAGGGAGTGAGCAGTTCTTC,CSVDRLAGGSEQFF
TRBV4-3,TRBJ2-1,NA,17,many,TGCGCCAGCAGCCCTTCGCTAGGGGGGGGGCGAGTCAATGAGCAGTTCTTC,CASSPSLGGGRVNEQFF
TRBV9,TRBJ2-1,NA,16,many,TGTGCCAGCAGCGTAGGTCGCGGGCTAGCGCATAATGAGCAGTTCTTC,CASSVGRGLAHNEQFF
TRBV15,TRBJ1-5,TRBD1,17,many,TGTGCCACCAGCGTGGGCGACTCAGGGGGAGGCAATCAGCCCCAGCATTTT,CATSVGDSGGGNQPQHF
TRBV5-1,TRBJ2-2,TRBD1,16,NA,TGCGCCAGCAGCTCCCCCGACAGGGGGCACACCGGGGAGCTGTTTTTT,CASSSPDRGHTGELFF
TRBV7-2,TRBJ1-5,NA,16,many,TGTGCCAGCAGCTTAGAATTCGGCAGATACAATCAGCCCCAGCATTTT,CASSLEFGRYNQPQHF